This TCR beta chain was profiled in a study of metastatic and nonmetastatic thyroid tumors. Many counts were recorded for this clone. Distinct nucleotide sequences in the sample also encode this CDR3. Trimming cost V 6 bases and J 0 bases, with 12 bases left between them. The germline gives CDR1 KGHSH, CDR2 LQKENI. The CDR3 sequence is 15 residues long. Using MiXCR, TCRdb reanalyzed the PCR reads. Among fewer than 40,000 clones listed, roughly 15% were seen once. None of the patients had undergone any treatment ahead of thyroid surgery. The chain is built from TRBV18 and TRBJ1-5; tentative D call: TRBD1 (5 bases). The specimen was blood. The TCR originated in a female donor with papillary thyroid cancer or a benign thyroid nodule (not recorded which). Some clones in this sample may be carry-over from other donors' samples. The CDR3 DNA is TGTGCCAGCTCCCAGGCAGGGCTTAGCAATCAGCCCCAGCATTTT. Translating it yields CASSQAGLSNQPQHF. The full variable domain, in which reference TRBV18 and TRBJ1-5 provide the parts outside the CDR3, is NAGVMQNPRHLVRRRGQEARLRCSPMKGHSHVYWYRQLPEEGLKFMVYLQKENIIDESGMPKERFSAEFPKEGPSILRIQQVVRGDSAAYFCASSQAGLSNQPQHFGDGTRLSIL.